This TCR beta chain stems from a study of CD4 T cells in relation to SARS-CoV-2 and coronaviruses. Libraries were prepared by immunoSEQ multiplex PCR; TCRdb keeps only in-frame clonotypes and omits some of them. The sample contains about 64,000 clones, about 94% of which appear only once. CD4+ T cells from unexposed donors were obtained before the COVID-19 pandemic (2011-2018). Germline CDR1 KGHSH, CDR2 LQKENI. CDR3 length equals 13 residues. V was cut by 6 bases and J by 4 bases, with 13 bases left in between. The sequencing input was naive CD4+ T cells from PBMCs. Subset noted: naive CD4+ T cells isolated by negative enrichment. This TCR came from a human donor in good health. The chain uses TRBV18 and TRBJ2-7, with unresolved D. In DNA, the CDR3 is TGTGCCAGCTCCCCGGATATGGGGTACGAGCAGTACTTC. This encodes CASSPDMGYEQYF.